This T cell receptor (beta chain) was identified during a study of radiation and T cells in renal cell carcinoma. The wider study: Nephrectomy followed 15 Gy stereotactic body radiation by 4 weeks. General study points: From baseline, blood top tumor clonotypes peaked at 2 weeks post-radiation.

Assay: immunoSEQ multiplex PCR; the TCRdb copy retains only in-frame clones and omits some. The table includes tens of thousands of clones, around 81% detected once. In regard to this clone: Its antigen remains unidentified.

The junction had 3 bases not matched to a gene; V was cut back by 2 bases and J by 0 bases. The CDR3 loop spans 15 amino acids. The germline gives CDR1 SGHRS, CDR2 YFSETQ. Time point noted: blood 2 weeks post-SBRT. The treatment is: 15 Gy SBRT to primary tumor, nephrectomy 4 weeks later. The sequence was collected from a man in his sixties with renal cell carcinoma. The input for sequencing was blood, taken from a patient whose treatment included radiotherapy and nephrectomy. The gene calls are TRBV5-1 and TRBJ1-1; 8 bases match TRBD1. DNA for the CDR3: TGCGCCAGCAGCTTAGCGACAGGGGTGAACACTGAAGCTTTCTTT. This translates into CASSLATGVNTEAFF.